These 14 T cell receptor beta chains were all obtained from the same sample, sequenced in a study of patients and donors after allogeneic stem cell transplantation. Via MiXCR, TCRdb re-called the RT-PCR reads, giving one row per CDR3 protein. The sample lists about a million distinct CDR3 sequences, about a sixth occurring once. Sequencing used blood, either unsorted or a sorted T cell fraction (not recorded which). The receptor source for this set is a human donor who was either an allogeneic HSCT recipient or a stem cell or donor lymphocyte infusion donor (not recorded which). It is not recorded whose cells these are; they may come from a transplant donor.

V is TRBV6-5 and J is TRBJ1-6; unclear D gene. The CDR3 has 17 amino acids. The V gene lost 0 bases and the J gene lost 2 bases, with 11 bases spanning the gap. The V gene's germline CDR1 is MNHEY and CDR2 SVGAGI. The CDR3 bases are TGTGCCAGCAGTTACTCGAGAGGGAAAACCTATAATTCACCCCTCCACTTT. This encodes CASSYSRGKTYNSPLHF.

The table lists this clonotype with a few counts. J is TRBJ1-1 and V is TRBV6-1; D not certain. The germline CDR1 and CDR2 sequences are MNHNS and SASEGT. The CDR3 is 16 residues long. The germline V and J ends were trimmed by 6 bases and 2 bases, with 19 bases remaining between them. CDR3 nucleotide sequence: TGTGCCAGCAGACCGCTTCCCGACGGGTACAACACTGAAGCTTTCTTT. Amino acid sequence: CASRPLPDGYNTEAFF.

The V gene is TRBV11-3, the J gene TRBJ2-1; D remains unclear. Germline V lookup: CDR1 SGHNT, CDR2 YENEEA. The CDR3 has 13 residues. The V end lost 0 bases, the J end lost 7 bases, and 7 bases lay between the germline ends. CDR3 coding DNA: TGTGCCAGCAGCTTAGATACCGCTAATGAGCAGTTCTTC. This encodes CASSLDTANEQFF.

This clonotype was detected only a few times. CDR3 DNA sequence: TGTGCCAGCAGTTTGGGCAGAACCCTCAACACCGGGGAGCTGTTTTTT. This translates into CASSLGRTLNTGELFF. This chain joins TRBV12-3 or TRBV12-4 and TRBJ2-2; D is ambiguous. The CDR3 is made up of 16 amino acids. The ends were cut back, 3 bases at V and 2 bases at J, with 13 bases in the middle.

The CDR3 is CASSLTVGSPLHF. Written as DNA, the CDR3 is TGTGCCAGCAGCTTAACAGTTGGTTCACCCCTCCACTTT. V and J are TRBV11-3 and TRBJ1-6; D gene uncertain. Looked up from germline, CDR1 is SGHNT and CDR2 is YENEEA. CDR3 size: 13 residues. Between the trimmed V and J ends, which lost 2 bases and 9 bases, there was a span of 8 bases.

The rearrangement uses TRBV10-3 and TRBJ1-1; 7 bases align to TRBD1. This CDR3 has 15 amino acids. CDR1 and CDR2 (germline): ENHRY, SYGVKD. The V gene end was trimmed by 2 bases and the J gene end by 2 bases; junction bases not matched to a gene: 5. The CDR3 bases are TGTGCCATCAGTGAGGCGGGACAGAAAAACACTGAAGCTTTCTTT. It yields the protein CAISEAGQKNTEAFF.

The rearrangement joins TRBV12-5 to TRBJ1-5, with D unclear. Trimming cost V 2 bases and J 3 bases, with 8 bases left between them. From germline, CDR1 is LGHNT and CDR2 FRNRAP. The CDR3 loop spans 14 amino acids. CDR3 loop: CASGLWEPNQPQHF. The DNA of the CDR3 is TGTGCTAGTGGTTTGTGGGAGCCCAATCAGCCCCAGCATTTT.

The V and J genes are TRBV20-1 and TRBJ2-7; TRBD1 matches at 7 bases. Germline V lookup: CDR1 DFQATT, CDR2 SNEGSKA (reference sequence). The CDR3 is 13 residues long. With 6 bases clipped from V and 3 bases from J, the junction kept 8 bases outside the gene matches. The CDR3 loop reads CSAIGQDLYEQYF. The CDR3 region has the DNA TGCAGTGCCATCGGACAGGACCTCTACGAGCAGTACTTC.

A few counts support this clonotype. This chain connects TRBV20-1 to TRBJ2-7, with 10 positions matching TRBD1. Looked up from germline, CDR1 is DFQATT and CDR2 is SNEGSKA (reference sequence). With V trimmed by 4 bases and J by 4 bases, 4 bases remained unmatched. This CDR3 is 13 amino acids long. The CDR3 DNA reads as TGCAGTGCTAAATGGGACAGGGGTTACGAGCAGTACTTC. Its protein product is CSAKWDRGYEQYF.

This clonotype occurred a few times. The CDR3 reads CASWAGYSSYEQYF. In DNA form, the CDR3 reads TGTGCCAGCTGGGCGGGTTACTCCTCCTACGAGCAGTACTTC. The chain carries TRBV12-3 or TRBV12-4 and TRBJ2-7; tentative D call: TRBD2 (5 bases). V dropped 8 bases and J dropped 0 bases, with 14 bases sitting between them. CDR3 length: 14 amino acids.

This clonotype came up many times. The chain is built from TRBV7-9 and TRBJ1-2; TRBD1 matches 9 bases. The CDR3 sequence is 14 residues long. V shed 5 bases, J shed 4 bases, and the junction held 5 bases outside the gene matches. Germline loops: CDR1 SEHNR, CDR2 FQNEAQ (reference sequence). CDR3 coding DNA: TGTGCCAGCAGCCCGGGACAGGGCGTCTATGGCTACACCTTC. Translated, it gives CASSPGQGVYGYTF.

This clonotype has just a few counts. The gene calls are TRBV12-3 or TRBV12-4 and TRBJ2-7; perhaps TRBD1 as D (5 bases). This CDR3 is built from 13 residues. V lost 6 bases and J 3 bases, leaving 12 bases between the germline ends. In DNA form, the CDR3 reads TGTGCCAGCAGGGCAGGGATGCTCTACGAGCAGTACTTC. This codes for CASRAGMLYEQYF.

The chain combines TRBV20-1 with TRBJ1-5; TRBD1 matches at 8 bases. This CDR3 spans 19 amino acids. Germline CDR1 DFQATT, CDR2 SNEGSKA (reference sequence). The junction had 16 bases not matched to a gene; V was cut back by 1 base and J by 2 bases. The CDR3 DNA reads as TGCAGTGCTAGAGTCGCCGGGACAGGTGGAACGAAAGGCAATCAGCCCCAGCATTTT. Residues: CSARVAGTGGTKGNQPQHF.

Ten or more counts support this clonotype. The rearrangement joins TRBV20-1 to TRBJ2-1; 8 bases agree with TRBD2. The CDR3 consists of 14 residues. The germline CDR1 and CDR2 sequences are DFQATT and SNEGSKA (reference sequence). With 4 bases clipped from V and 6 bases from J, the junction kept 8 bases outside the gene matches. CDR3 in DNA: TGCAGTGCTATCGGACAGCGGGGGACCAATGAGCAGTTCTTC. Encoded protein: CSAIGQRGTNEQFF.